The 7 T cell receptor beta chains below were found in one sample sequenced in a study of T cells in Graves' hyperthyroidism and ophthalmopathy. TCR beta CDR3 sequences were amplified from RNA transcripts. The primer set for the first-round RT-PCR of the TCR CDR3 was HTBI. In TCRdb, the multiplex PCR reads were re-called with MiXCR into one record per CDR3 protein. The sample contains 370,000 or so distinct CDR3 sequences, 15% to 18% of which appear only once. Material: blood. Every receptor here comes from a woman aged 18-35 years with Graves' hyperthyroidism that later progressed to Graves' ophthalmopathy.

This clonotype occurred many times. This chain links TRBV7-2 with TRBJ2-1; 10 bases align to TRBD2. The CDR3 extends over 13 amino acids. V trimming: 5 bases; J trimming: 8 bases; junction bases outside the gene matches: 3. Looked up from germline, CDR1 is SGHTA and CDR2 is FQGNSA. The CDR3 DNA is TGTGCCAGCAGCCCTAGCGGGAGCTATGAGCAGTTCTTC. Its protein product is CASSPSGSYEQFF.

This clonotype was picked up many times. The genes are TRBV20-1 and TRBJ1-4; TRBD1 aligns across 10 bases. From germline, CDR1 is DFQATT and CDR2 SNEGSKA (reference sequence). CDR3 size: 18 residues. Trimming removed 2 bases from V and 0 bases from J; junction bases left unmatched: 9. The CDR3 spells CSARPRQGAFTTNEKLFF. CDR3 sequence (DNA): TGCAGTGCTAGACCCCGACAGGGGGCTTTTACAACTAATGAAAAACTGTTTTTT.

This clonotype showed up many times. V gene TRBV5-4 combines with J gene TRBJ2-3, with D maybe TRBD2 (6 bases). The V gene's germline CDR1 is SGHNT and CDR2 YYREEE (reference sequence). With 1 base removed from V and 0 bases from J, the gap between germline ends came to 9 bases. This CDR3 contains 15 residues. This chain's CDR3 is CASSLLASSTDTQYF. CDR3 sequence (DNA): TGTGCCAGCAGCTTGCTAGCGAGTAGCACAGATACGCAGTATTTT.

This clonotype was seen only a few times. The rearrangement joins TRBV29-1 to TRBJ2-7; 11 bases are shared with TRBD1. Germline-derived CDR1 and CDR2 are SQVTM and ANQGSEA. The trim removed 0 bases at V and 2 bases at J, leaving 3 bases unmatched. CDR3 size: 15 residues. The CDR3 nucleotides read TGCAGCGTTGAAGAACGGGACAGGGGGACCTACGAGCAGTACTTC. Its protein is CSVEERDRGTYEQYF.

This clonotype was seen a few times. The chain combines TRBV7-8 with TRBJ2-1; the D gene is possibly TRBD1 (5 bases). This CDR3 has 17 residues. The germline CDR1 and CDR2 sequences are SGHVS and FQNEAQ. Trimming cost V 0 bases and J 0 bases, with 12 bases left between them. CDR3 DNA: TGTGCCAGCAGCTTAGCCCCCAGGGTTTCCTCCTACAATGAGCAGTTCTTC. This translates into CASSLAPRVSSYNEQFF.

This clonotype was counted many times. V usage is TRBV11-2 and J usage is TRBJ1-5, with D hard to call. The germline gives CDR1 SGHAT, CDR2 FQNNGV. V was trimmed by 2 bases and J by 6 bases, leaving 8 bases between them. This CDR3 region has 13 residues. The CDR3 DNA reads TGTGCCAGCAGCTTAAGTCGAGGTCAGCCCCAGCATTTT. This gives the protein CASSLSRGQPQHF.

The table lists this clonotype with many counts. The chain recombines TRBV2 with TRBJ2-7, with D possibly matching TRBD2 (6 bases). Trimming removed 5 bases from V and 0 bases from J, with 11 bases in between. CDR1 and CDR2 from the germline V gene are SNHLY and FYNNEI. The CDR3 totals 14 residues. In DNA, the CDR3 is TGTGCCAGCAGTCCTCCGACTAGCTCCTACGAGCAGTACTTC. Translating gives CASSPPTSSYEQYF.